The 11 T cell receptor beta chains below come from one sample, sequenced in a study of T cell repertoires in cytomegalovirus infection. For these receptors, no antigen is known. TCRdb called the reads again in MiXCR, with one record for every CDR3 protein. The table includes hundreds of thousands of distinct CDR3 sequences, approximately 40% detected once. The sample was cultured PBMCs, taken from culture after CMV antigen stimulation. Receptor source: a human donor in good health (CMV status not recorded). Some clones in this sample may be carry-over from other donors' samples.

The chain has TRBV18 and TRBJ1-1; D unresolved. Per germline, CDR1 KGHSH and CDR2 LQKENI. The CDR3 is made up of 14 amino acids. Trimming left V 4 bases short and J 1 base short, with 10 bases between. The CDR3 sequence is CASSQTTGNTEAFF. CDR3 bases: TGTGCCAGCTCACAAACGACGGGGAACACTGAAGCTTTCTTT.

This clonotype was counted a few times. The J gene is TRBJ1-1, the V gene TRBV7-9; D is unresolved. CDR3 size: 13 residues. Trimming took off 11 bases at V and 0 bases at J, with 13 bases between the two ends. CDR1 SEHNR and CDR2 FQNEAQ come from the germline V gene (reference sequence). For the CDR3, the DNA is TGTGCCGCTCGTCACCAGGTGAACACTGAAGCTTTCTTT. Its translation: CAARHQVNTEAFF. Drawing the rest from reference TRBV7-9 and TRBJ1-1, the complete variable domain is DTGVSQNPRHKITKRGQNVTFRCDPISEHNRLYWYRQTLGQGPEFLTYFQNEAQLEKSRLLSDRFSAERPKGSFSTLEIQRTEQGDSAMYLCAARHQVNTEAFFGQGTRLTVV.

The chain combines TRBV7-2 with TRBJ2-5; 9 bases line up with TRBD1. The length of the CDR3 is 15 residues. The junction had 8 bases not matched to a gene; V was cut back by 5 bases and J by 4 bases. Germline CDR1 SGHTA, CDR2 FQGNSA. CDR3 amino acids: CASSDAGTGTETQYF. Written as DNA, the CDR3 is TGTGCCAGCAGCGACGCCGGGACAGGGACAGAGACCCAGTACTTC. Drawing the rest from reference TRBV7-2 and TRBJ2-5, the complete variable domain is GAGVSQSPSNKVTEKGKDVELRCDPISGHTALYWYRQSLGQGLEFLIYFQGNSAPDKSGLPSDRFSAERTGGSVSTLTIQRTQQEDSAVYLCASSDAGTGTETQYFGPGTRLLVL.

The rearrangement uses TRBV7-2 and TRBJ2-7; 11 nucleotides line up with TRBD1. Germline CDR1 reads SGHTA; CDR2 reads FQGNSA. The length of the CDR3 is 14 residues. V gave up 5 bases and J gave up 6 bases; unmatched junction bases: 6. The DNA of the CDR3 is TGTGCCAGCAGCGTTAGGACAGGGGGCGGCGAGCAGTACTTC. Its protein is CASSVRTGGGEQYF.

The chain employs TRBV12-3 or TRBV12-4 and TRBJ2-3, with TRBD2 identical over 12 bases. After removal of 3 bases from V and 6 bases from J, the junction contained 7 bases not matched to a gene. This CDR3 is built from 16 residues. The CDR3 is CASSLVRTSGVDTQYF. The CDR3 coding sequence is TGTGCCAGCAGTTTGGTCAGGACTAGCGGGGTTGATACGCAGTATTTT.

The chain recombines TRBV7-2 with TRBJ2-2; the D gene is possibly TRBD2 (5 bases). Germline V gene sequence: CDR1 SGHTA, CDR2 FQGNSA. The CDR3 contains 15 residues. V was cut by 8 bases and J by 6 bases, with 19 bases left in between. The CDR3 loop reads CASGQLLALAGELFF. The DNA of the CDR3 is TGTGCCAGCGGCCAGTTGCTAGCACTCGCCGGGGAGCTGTTTTTT.

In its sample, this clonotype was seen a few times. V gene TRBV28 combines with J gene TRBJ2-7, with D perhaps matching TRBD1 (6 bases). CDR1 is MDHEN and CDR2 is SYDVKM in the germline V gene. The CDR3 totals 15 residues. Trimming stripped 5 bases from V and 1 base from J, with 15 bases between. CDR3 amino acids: CASSLGKTGSYEQYF. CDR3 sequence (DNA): TGTGCCAGCAGTCTCGGCAAGACAGGATCCTACGAGCAGTACTTC.

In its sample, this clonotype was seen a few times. CDR3 bases: TGTGCCAGCAATATTAACACAGATACGCAGTATTTT. It translates to CASNINTDTQYF. The rearrangement links TRBV12-3 or TRBV12-4 to TRBJ2-3; D is unresolved. Deletions cut 7 bases from V and 2 bases from J, with 7 bases between. This CDR3 contains 12 residues.

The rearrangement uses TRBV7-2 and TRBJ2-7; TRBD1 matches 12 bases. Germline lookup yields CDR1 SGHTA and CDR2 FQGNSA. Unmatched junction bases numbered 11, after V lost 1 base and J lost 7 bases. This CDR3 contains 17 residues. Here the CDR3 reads CASSLVGTGGGPWEQYF. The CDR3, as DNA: TGTGCCAGCAGCTTAGTGGGGACAGGGGGCGGCCCCTGGGAGCAGTACTTC.

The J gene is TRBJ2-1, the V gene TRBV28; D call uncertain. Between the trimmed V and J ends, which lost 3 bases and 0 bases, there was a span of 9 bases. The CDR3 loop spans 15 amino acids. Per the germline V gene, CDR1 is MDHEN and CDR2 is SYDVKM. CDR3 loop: CASSFFGSSYNEQFF. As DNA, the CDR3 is TGTGCCAGCAGTTTTTTTGGTAGCTCCTACAATGAGCAGTTCTTC. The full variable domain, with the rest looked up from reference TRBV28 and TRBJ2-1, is DVKVTQSSRYLVKRTGEKVFLECVQDMDHENMFWYRQDPGLGLRLIYFSYDVKMKEKGDIPEGYSVSREKKERFSLILESASTNQTSMYLCASSFFGSSYNEQFFGPGTRLTVL.

Here the CDR3 reads CSVEGGTTAEAFF. DNA for the CDR3: TGCAGCGTTGAAGGGGGAACAACAGCTGAAGCTTTCTTT. The genes are TRBV29-1 and TRBJ1-1; D gene unclear. Germline lookup yields CDR1 SQVTM and CDR2 ANQGSEA. Trimming removed 1 base from V and 6 bases from J, with 12 bases in between. The CDR3 contains 13 residues.